These 30 T cell receptor beta chains share one sample of origin, sequenced in a study of blood T cell repertoires in COVID-19. Repertoires were generated with immunoSEQ multiplex PCR, while TCRdb's copy carries only in-frame clones and drops some. The data contain about 40,000 clones, approximately 81% of them singletons. Sequenced input: peripheral blood. Receptors originate from a man older than 75 with active or convalescent COVID-19.

The chain uses TRBV6-5 and TRBJ1-5, with TRBD1 matching 9 bases. In germline, CDR1 is MNHEY, CDR2 SVGAGI. This CDR3 is built from 12 residues. The V and J ends lost 9 bases and 9 bases, in that order; junction bases with no gene match: 6. For the CDR3, the DNA is TGTGCCAGTGGACAGGGGATATCGCCCCAGCATTTT. Residues: CASGQGISPQHF.

The chain recombines TRBV7-9 with TRBJ2-3; D call uncertain. The CDR3 consists of 13 residues. Germline V gene sequence: CDR1 SEHNR, CDR2 FQNEAQ (reference sequence). V was pared by 1 base and J by 3 bases, with 5 bases between. CDR3 bases: TGTGCCAGCAGCTTAGACAGAACAGATACGCAGTATTTT. Its protein is CASSLDRTDTQYF.

This chain connects TRBV5-4 to TRBJ2-1; 8 bases map to TRBD1. Trimming took 2 bases from V and 8 from J; bases not matched to a gene: 9. CDR1 is SGHNT and CDR2 is YYREEE in the germline V gene (reference sequence). The CDR3 length is 15 residues. Written as DNA, the CDR3 is TGTGCCAGCAGCTTTCCCGGGACAGGTGTATATGAGCAGTTCTTC. Amino acids: CASSFPGTGVYEQFF. The full variable domain, in which reference TRBV5-4 and TRBJ2-1 provide the parts outside the CDR3, is ETGVTQSPTHLIKTRGQQVTLRCSSQSGHNTVSWYQQALGQGPQFIFQYYREEENGRGNFPPRFSGLQFPNYSSELNVNALELDDSALYLCASSFPGTGVYEQFFGPGTRLTVL.

V and J are TRBV6-1 and TRBJ2-3; D not certain. Per germline, CDR1 MNHNS and CDR2 SASEGT. There are 13 residues in the CDR3. With 1 base removed from V and 4 bases from J, the gap between germline ends came to 6 bases. In DNA form, the CDR3 reads TGTGCCAGCAGTGAAGGTCCCGCAGATACGCAGTATTTT. Residues: CASSEGPADTQYF.

The chain links TRBV12-5 to TRBJ1-2, with 8 bases fitting TRBD1. Germline CDR1 and CDR2: LGHNT and FRNRAP. The ends lost 3 bases at V and 4 bases at J; junction bases unmatched: 19. This CDR3 has 19 amino acids. CDR3 protein: CASGFGDRGHRHGSYGYTF. CDR3 DNA sequence: TGTGCTAGTGGTTTCGGAGACAGGGGACACCGACATGGTAGCTATGGCTACACCTTC.

The J gene is TRBJ2-2, the V gene TRBV9; 7 bases map to TRBD1. Germline trimming cut 3 bases from V and 7 bases from J; bases unmatched to any gene: 3. The CDR3 spans 13 residues. The germline CDR1 and CDR2 sequences are SGDLS and YYNGEE. The CDR3 sequence: CASSAQGIGELFF. The DNA for the CDR3 is TGTGCCAGCAGCGCACAGGGGATCGGGGAGCTGTTTTTT.

This chain links TRBV7-9 with TRBJ2-1; 9 bases match TRBD1. CDR1 is SEHNR, CDR2 FQNEAQ, per germline (reference sequence). V lost 4 bases and J lost 8; bases outside the gene matches: 9. The CDR3 runs to 15 residues. The CDR3, as DNA: TGTGCCAGCAGCTCCCCGGGACAGGGATGGGATGAGCAGTTCTTC. Translation gives CASSSPGQGWDEQFF.

The rearrangement joins TRBV6-2 or TRBV6-3 to TRBJ2-5, with TRBD2 as a possible D gene (6 bases). The V end lost 6 bases, the J end lost 7 bases, and 18 bases lay between the germline ends. Germline lookup yields CDR1 MNHEY and CDR2 SVGEGT. The CDR3 sequence is 14 residues long. Written as DNA, the CDR3 is TGTGCCAGCAGCAGGTGGACTACCGGCGTGACCCAGTACTTC. Translation gives CASSRWTTGVTQYF.

The table lists this clone with a count of one. The chain uses TRBV11-1 and TRBJ2-5, with 8 bases aligning to TRBD2. Germline values: CDR1 SGHAT, CDR2 FQDESV (reference sequence). Trimming took 4 bases from V and 4 from J; bases not matched to a gene: 5. CDR3 length equals 14 residues. CDR3 bases: TGTGCCAGCAGCTATAGCGGGGCGGGAGAGACCCAGTACTTC. Encoded protein: CASSYSGAGETQYF.

This chain uses TRBV11-2 with TRBJ2-7, with a weak D call TRBD2 (6 bases). CDR3 length equals 20 residues. From germline, CDR1 is SGHAT and CDR2 FQNNGV. V dropped 0 bases and J dropped 6 bases, with 30 bases sitting between them. CDR3 bases: TGTGCCAGCAGCTTAGAGGGGACTTTCGGGTCCACTCCTTTACGATCCGAGCAGTACTTC. Translated, it gives CASSLEGTFGSTPLRSEQYF.

The rearrangement joins TRBV28 to TRBJ1-4, with a weak D call TRBD1 (6 bases). This CDR3 has 12 residues. Germline V gene sequence: CDR1 MDHEN, CDR2 SYDVKM. The V and J ends lost 8 bases and 4 bases respectively, with 8 bases between them. CDR3 amino acids: CASGQNNEKLFF. The CDR3 bases are TGTGCCAGCGGACAGAATAATGAAAAACTGTTTTTT.

The gene calls are TRBV10-3 and TRBJ1-1; no firm D call. V lost 8 bases and J lost 5, with 27 bases in between. This CDR3 region has 17 residues. The germline V gene encodes CDR1 ENHRY and CDR2 SYGVKD. CDR3 bases: TGTGCCATCGAAGAGGGTACGATAAGGGCTTTTGGTACTGAAGCTTTCTTT. This gives the protein CAIEEGTIRAFGTEAFF.

The CDR3 nucleotides are TGTGCCAGCTCACGACAGGGGGCTGACTCTGGAAACACCATATATTTT. Its translation is CASSRQGADSGNTIYF. The V and J genes are TRBV18 and TRBJ1-3, with 10 bases aligning to TRBD1. The CDR3 has 16 amino acids. With 4 bases clipped from V and 0 bases from J, the junction kept 3 bases outside the gene matches. In germline, CDR1 is KGHSH, CDR2 LQKENI.

V gene TRBV6-1 combines with J gene TRBJ1-2; a possible D gene is TRBD1 (6 bases). V lost 0 bases and J lost 5, with 13 bases in between. Per the germline V gene, CDR1 is MNHNS and CDR2 is SASEGT. The CDR3 is made up of 15 amino acids. This CDR3 is CASSEALGTSYGYTF. Written as DNA, the CDR3 is TGTGCCAGCAGTGAAGCGCTTGGGACATCTTATGGCTACACCTTC.

The CDR3 is CAISSGGTDTQYF. In nucleotides, the CDR3 is TGTGCCATCAGTAGCGGCGGCACAGATACGCAGTATTTT. J is TRBJ2-3 and V is TRBV10-3; possibly TRBD2 for D (5 bases). CDR1 and CDR2 (germline): ENHRY, SYGVKD. Trimming stripped 5 bases from V and 1 base from J, with 7 bases between. This CDR3 contains 13 residues.

V gene TRBV18 combines with J gene TRBJ1-4; 7 positions agree with TRBD1. V gave up 2 bases and J gave up 4 bases; unmatched junction bases: 4. Looked up from germline, CDR1 is KGHSH and CDR2 is LQKENI. The CDR3 totals 15 residues. CDR3 residues: CASSPSTGNNEKLFF. CDR3 nucleotides: TGTGCCAGCTCACCATCGACAGGGAATAATGAAAAACTGTTTTTT.

This chain links TRBV11-2 with TRBJ1-2, with a possible D match to TRBD1 (5 bases). The CDR3 sequence is 12 residues long. The V end lost 4 bases, the J end lost 6 bases, and 9 bases lay between the germline ends. Germline CDR1 SGHAT, CDR2 FQNNGV. For the CDR3, the DNA is TGTGCCAGCAGCTGGGGAGGGGATGGCTACACCTTC. Translation: CASSWGGDGYTF.

This clone showed up just a few times. The rearrangement links TRBV19 to TRBJ2-5; 10 bases are a match to TRBD1. The V segment lost 11 bases and the J segment 2 bases; nucleotides outside the gene matches: 5. Germline loops: CDR1 LNHDA, CDR2 SQIVND (reference sequence). The CDR3 has 13 residues. CDR3 amino acids: CASGQGMQETQYF. The CDR3 nucleotides are TGTGCCTCGGGACAGGGGATGCAAGAGACCCAGTACTTC.

Worth noting for this clone: The sample holds other DNA sequences that translate to the same CDR3. V and J are TRBV6-1 and TRBJ1-1; a weak D match, TRBD1 (5 bases). Trimming took 3 bases from V and 3 from J, leaving 8 bases between them. There are 13 residues in the CDR3. Germline CDR1 and CDR2: MNHNS and SASEGT. CDR3 residues: CASSDPGDTEAFF. CDR3 DNA: TGTGCCAGCAGTGACCCGGGGGACACTGAAGCTTTCTTT.

The CDR3 region has the DNA TGTGCCACCAGTGATTTTAGGGGGGGCAGGGAGACCCAGTACTTC. It is translated as CATSDFRGGRETQYF. The chain carries TRBV24-1 and TRBJ2-5; D might be TRBD2 (7 bases). The CDR3 runs to 15 residues. Trimming took off 1 base at V and 5 bases at J, with 13 bases between the two ends. The germline V gene encodes CDR1 KGHDR and CDR2 SFDVKD.

The chain links TRBV5-4 to TRBJ2-1, with 8 bases lining up with TRBD2. The CDR3 contains 15 residues. With 4 bases clipped from V and 10 bases from J, the junction kept 13 bases outside the gene matches. Germline loops: CDR1 SGHNT, CDR2 YYREEE (reference sequence). DNA for the CDR3: TGTGCCAGCAGCCCCGAAGCGGGGGCTAAGGGGGAGCAGTTCTTC. This codes for CASSPEAGAKGEQFF.

The chain has TRBV6-5 and TRBJ2-1, with 10 bases lining up with TRBD2. V shed 4 bases and J 10 bases; nucleotides not matched to a gene: 7. This CDR3 has 14 residues. Per the germline V gene, CDR1 is MNHEY and CDR2 is SVGAGI. CDR3 sequence reads: CASSSSGRMGEQFF. The CDR3 nucleotides read TGTGCCAGCAGTTCTAGCGGGAGAATGGGGGAGCAGTTCTTC.

The genes are TRBV7-2 and TRBJ1-2; D uncertain. From germline, CDR1 is SGHTA and CDR2 FQGNSA. CDR3 length: 16 amino acids. V lost 0 bases and J 1 base, leaving 12 bases between the germline ends. The CDR3 loop is CASSLARVTVNYGYTF. As DNA, the CDR3 is TGTGCCAGCAGCTTAGCGAGGGTAACCGTTAACTATGGCTACACCTTC.

V gene TRBV15 combines with J gene TRBJ1-1; D perhaps matches TRBD1 (5 bases). Germline V CDR1 and CDR2: LNHNV, YYDKDF (reference sequence). The CDR3 runs to 13 residues. Trimming pared 8 bases from V and 2 bases from J, leaving 12 bases between. CDR3 coding DNA: TGTGCCACCCGGACAACGATAAACACTGAAGCTTTCTTT. Translating gives CATRTTINTEAFF.

This chain connects TRBV19 to TRBJ1-4; the D is unclear. This CDR3 contains 13 residues. CDR1 and CDR2 from the germline V gene are LNHDA and SQIVND (reference sequence). V lost 3 bases to trimming and J lost 7 bases, with 9 bases between them. The CDR3 reads CASSISAGEKLFF. CDR3 sequence (DNA): TGTGCCAGTAGTATTTCGGCGGGTGAAAAACTGTTTTTT.

The CDR3 protein is CASSLEQINSPLHF. In DNA, the CDR3 is TGTGCCAGCAGCTTAGAACAGATTAATTCACCCCTCCACTTT. V and J are TRBV7-2 and TRBJ1-6; D unclear. The CDR3 totals 14 residues. Germline V gives CDR1 SGHTA, CDR2 FQGNSA. V gave up 1 base and J gave up 6 bases, with 7 bases separating them.

This chain joins TRBV7-8 and TRBJ1-5, with D unclear. This CDR3 spans 13 amino acids. The germline V and J ends were trimmed by 5 bases and 1 base, with 6 bases remaining between them. Germline CDR1 is SGHVS and CDR2 is FQNEAQ. In DNA, the CDR3 is TGTGCCAGCAGCGTCGTCAGCAATCAGCCCCAGCATTTT. Protein: CASSVVSNQPQHF.

The chain employs TRBV29-1 and TRBJ2-1, with TRBD2 matching 7 bases. V gave up 6 bases and J gave up 7 bases; unmatched junction bases: 12. Germline V gene data show CDR1 as SQVTM and CDR2 as ANQGSEA. The CDR3 is made up of 14 amino acids. CDR3 DNA: TGCAGCGTGGCGATGGGGGGAGCGGGGAATGAGCAGTTCTTC. It encodes CSVAMGGAGNEQFF.

This clone was recorded a few times. V is TRBV9 and J is TRBJ2-2; perhaps TRBD2 as D (5 bases). Germline CDR1 and CDR2: SGDLS and YYNGEE. V shed 3 bases and J shed 6 bases, with 12 bases lying between them. The CDR3 is 14 residues long. The chain's CDR3 is CASSAGWESGELFF. DNA for the CDR3: TGTGCCAGCAGCGCGGGTTGGGAGTCCGGGGAGCTGTTTTTT.

This chain connects TRBV7-3 to TRBJ2-5; TRBD2 matches 8 bases. This CDR3 is 14 amino acids long. The J segment lost 5 bases and the V segment lost 5 bases, leaving 7 bases of the junction unmatched. CDR1 SGHTA and CDR2 FQGTGA come from the germline V gene. CDR3 nucleotides: TGTGCCAGCAGCCCTGGACTAGCTGTTGAGACCCAGTACTTC. Protein product: CASSPGLAVETQYF.